This T cell receptor beta chain was identified during a study of glioma-infiltrating T cells. Using RNA template, CDR3s of TCR alpha and beta were amplified with iRepertoire arm-PCR. TCRdb used MiXCR to reprocess the multiplex PCR reads, holding one entry per CDR3 protein. The sample yields 400,000 or so distinct CDR3 sequences, roughly two fifths seen once. Between the trimmed V and J ends, which lost 4 bases and 9 bases, there was a span of 18 bases. Per the germline V gene, CDR1 is KGHDR and CDR2 is SFDVKD. CDR3 length equals 15 residues. This clonotype was seen only a few times. Its antigen remains unknown. General study points: Gliomas, especially low-grade, showed above-expected tissue-blood divergence; non-neoplastic patients showed below.

The material sequenced was glioma tissue, nonneoplastic brain tissue, or PBMCs (not recorded which). V is TRBV24-1 and J is TRBJ1-5; D might be TRBD1 (5 bases). The sequence came from a human donor with low-grade glioma or glioblastoma, undergoing nonglioma brain surgery, or in good health (not recorded which). In DNA, the CDR3 is TGTGCCACCAGTGACCCCGGGACCTCGGGGGGGCCCCAGCATTTT. Translation: CATSDPGTSGGPQHF.